These 17 T cell receptor beta chains were all obtained from the same sample, sequenced in a study of identical twins. One entry per CDR3 protein, called by TCRdb with MiXCR from the 5' RACE reads. This sample carries about 150,000 distinct CDR3 sequences, around 3.5% of them seen once, and the ten largest clones take 8.1%. Specimen: memory T cells sorted from blood. All receptors come from a man aged 18 to 29 in good health.

This clonotype was counted ten times or more. The rearrangement uses TRBV5-1 and TRBJ1-3; D might be TRBD1 (5 bases). Germline lookup yields CDR1 SGHRS and CDR2 YFSETQ. This CDR3 is 15 amino acids long. V was shortened by 6 bases and J by 2 bases, with 15 bases between the two germline ends. This chain's CDR3 is CASTPSGDPGNTIYF. CDR3 DNA sequence: TGCGCCAGCACCCCCTCGGGGGATCCTGGAAACACCATATATTTT. The complete variable domain, with remaining parts taken from reference TRBV5-1 and TRBJ1-3, reads KAGVTQTPRYLIKTRGQQVTLSCSPISGHRSVSWYQQTPGQGLQFLFEYFSETQRNKGNFPGRFSGRQFSNSRSEMNVSTLELGDSALYLCASTPSGDPGNTIYFGEGSWLTVV.

This clonotype has at least ten counts. V gene TRBV5-1 combines with J gene TRBJ2-5; 8 nucleotides match TRBD2. The V and J ends lost 7 bases and 0 bases, in that order; junction bases with no gene match: 8. The CDR3 runs to 15 residues. The germline V gene encodes CDR1 SGHRS and CDR2 YFSETQ. CDR3 in DNA: TGCGCCAGCTCAACTAGCGGAGAGTACCAAGAGACCCAGTACTTC. It translates to CASSTSGEYQETQYF.

This clonotype has a count of ten or more. J is TRBJ2-7 and V is TRBV20-1; D uncertain. Germline V gene sequence: CDR1 DFQATT, CDR2 SNEGSKA (reference sequence). The CDR3 is 14 residues long. V was clipped by 2 bases and J by 6 bases, with 17 bases between them. As DNA, the CDR3 is TGCAGTGCTAGACTCCATTCCCCCTACGGCGAGCAGTACTTC. Translation: CSARLHSPYGEQYF.

This clonotype was seen ten or more times. The chain combines TRBV14 with TRBJ1-2; no reliable D call. The ends were cut back, 1 base at V and 0 bases at J, with 12 bases in the middle. The CDR3 has 16 amino acids. Germline loops: CDR1 SGHDN, CDR2 FVKESK. The CDR3 sequence is CASSQVRHLANYGYTF. The DNA for the CDR3 is TGTGCCAGCAGCCAAGTCCGCCATCTAGCTAACTATGGCTACACCTTC.

This clonotype was counted only a few times. This chain links TRBV19 with TRBJ1-6, with TRBD1 identical over 7 bases. CDR3 length equals 16 residues. The V and J ends lost 2 bases and 5 bases, in that order; junction bases with no gene match: 6. Germline loops: CDR1 LNHDA, CDR2 SQIVND (reference sequence). The CDR3, as DNA: TGTGCCAGTAGTATAACAGGGGATTGGAATAATTCACCCCTCCACTTT. Encoded protein: CASSITGDWNNSPLHF. The full variable domain, completed using reference TRBV19 and TRBJ1-6, is DGGITQSPKYLFRKEGQNVTLSCEQNLNHDAMYWYRQDPGQGLRLIYYSQIVNDFQKGDIAEGYSVSREKKESFPLTVTSAQKNPTAFYLCASSITGDWNNSPLHFGNGTRLTVT.

There are many counts of this clonotype. J is TRBJ2-7 and V is TRBV7-8; D not resolved. Trimming stripped 5 bases from V and 3 bases from J, with 14 bases between. From germline, CDR1 is SGHVS and CDR2 FQNEAQ. This CDR3 comprises 14 residues. CDR3 DNA: TGTGCCAGCAGCCCCTGGGGTCGCAGCTACGAGCAGTACTTC. It translates to CASSPWGRSYEQYF.

At least ten counts were recorded for this clonotype. The chain combines TRBV5-5 with TRBJ1-1; D is undetermined. This CDR3 has 15 residues. The V gene lost 0 bases and the J gene lost 3 bases, with 12 bases spanning the gap. The germline V gene encodes CDR1 SGHKS and CDR2 YYEKEE (reference sequence). The CDR3 reads CASSLERSMYTEAFF. The CDR3 coding sequence is TGTGCCAGCAGCTTGGAGCGTAGTATGTACACTGAAGCTTTCTTT.

J is TRBJ2-7 and V is TRBV5-1; 10 nucleotides agree with TRBD2. The CDR3 has 15 residues. Germline V lookup: CDR1 SGHRS, CDR2 YFSETQ. The V and J ends lost 2 bases and 2 bases, in that order; junction bases with no gene match: 4. CDR3 sequence (DNA): TGCGCCAGCAGCTTCGCTAGCGGGAGCCCCTACGAGCAGTACTTC. It yields the protein CASSFASGSPYEQYF.

V is TRBV27 and J is TRBJ2-4; 7 bases map to TRBD1. Germline V gives CDR1 MNHEY, CDR2 SMNVEV (reference sequence). The trim removed 5 bases at V and 1 base at J, leaving 14 bases unmatched. The CDR3 has 18 residues. The CDR3 is CASSEGTASLPAKNIQYF. CDR3 bases: TGTGCCAGCAGTGAGGGGACAGCCTCTCTTCCCGCCAAAAACATTCAGTACTTC.

The gene calls are TRBV3-1 and TRBJ1-2, with D uncertain. There are 15 residues in the CDR3. Trimming cost V 0 bases and J 8 bases, with 16 bases left between them. Germline V CDR1 and CDR2: LGHDT, YNNKEL (reference sequence). CDR3 sequence reads: CASSQDIGRPSGYTF. CDR3 sequence (DNA): TGTGCCAGCAGCCAAGACATTGGCAGGCCCTCGGGCTACACCTTC.

There are many counts of this clonotype. This chain joins TRBV10-3 and TRBJ2-1; D possibly corresponds to TRBD2 (5 bases). Trimming cost V 6 bases and J 3 bases, with 21 bases left between them. Looked up from germline, CDR1 is ENHRY and CDR2 is SYGVKD. This CDR3 comprises 17 residues. Written as DNA, the CDR3 is TGTGCCATCAGAAAGGGCCCAGAGCGGACCTTCTACAATGAGCAGTTCTTC. Its protein is CAIRKGPERTFYNEQFF.

This clonotype was seen repeatedly, ten times or more. V is TRBV27 and J is TRBJ2-5; maybe TRBD2 (5 bases). The CDR3 consists of 12 residues. CDR1 and CDR2 (germline): MNHEY, SMNVEV (reference sequence). Deletions cut 10 bases from V and 1 base from J, with 10 bases between. CDR3 protein: CATGLLQETQYF. The CDR3 nucleotides read TGTGCCACCGGACTTCTCCAAGAGACCCAGTACTTC.

The table lists this clonotype with many counts. This chain links TRBV20-1 with TRBJ2-1; 11 positions match TRBD2. The CDR3 loop spans 16 amino acids. Germline V lookup: CDR1 DFQATT, CDR2 SNEGSKA (reference sequence). J lost 0 bases, V lost 4 bases, and 5 bases had no gene match. The CDR3 here is CSAIGLAGSSYNEQFF. In nucleotides, the CDR3 is TGCAGTGCTATAGGACTAGCGGGCAGCTCCTACAATGAGCAGTTCTTC.

Ten or more counts support this clonotype. The CDR3: CASRSYSGGNEQFF. The CDR3 DNA sequence: TGTGCCAGCAGGTCTTACTCGGGCGGCAATGAGCAGTTCTTC. The chain couples TRBV6-1 to TRBJ2-1, with D unresolved. The CDR3 covers 14 residues. Germline loops: CDR1 MNHNS, CDR2 SASEGT. Trimming cost V 6 bases and J 6 bases, with 15 bases left between them.

This sequence joins TRBV20-1 and TRBJ1-5, with a tentative D call TRBD1 (5 bases). Trimming removed 1 base from V and 7 bases from J, with 8 bases in between. The CDR3 length is 12 residues. Looked up from germline, CDR1 is DFQATT and CDR2 is SNEGSKA (reference sequence). The DNA of the CDR3 is TGCAGTGCTAGAGGGGGGGAACAGCCCCAGCATTTT. Translated, it gives CSARGGEQPQHF.

The table lists this clonotype with many counts. The rearrangement links TRBV20-1 to TRBJ2-5, with D tentatively TRBD1 (5 bases). The CDR3 spans 17 residues. Trimming shortened V by 6 bases and J by 2 bases, and 25 bases separated the two germline ends. Germline V gene lookup returns CDR1 DFQATT and CDR2 SNEGSKA (reference sequence). The CDR3 sequence: CSAHKGSFRTFQETQYF. In nucleotides, the CDR3 is TGCAGTGCCCACAAGGGATCGTTCCGGACATTTCAAGAGACCCAGTACTTC.

This clonotype was found many times. This chain joins TRBV2 and TRBJ2-7, with TRBD2 matching over 11 bases. The V segment lost 3 bases and the J segment 3 bases; nucleotides outside the gene matches: 4. The CDR3 totals 15 residues. Germline V gives CDR1 SNHLY, CDR2 FYNNEI. CDR3 bases: TGTGCCAGCAGTGAGGGGACTAGCGGCATCTACGAGCAGTACTTC. Protein sequence: CASSEGTSGIYEQYF.